The next 13 T cell receptor beta chains were all read from a single sample in a study of blood T cell repertoires in COVID-19. Data came from immunoSEQ multiplex PCR; TCRdb stores just in-frame clones and leaves some out. Here the sample spans about 71,000 clones, 82% being singletons. The sample comprised peripheral blood. The receptors originated from a woman of 80 years or more with acute or convalescent COVID-19.

The chain recombines TRBV2 with TRBJ2-1, with 10 nucleotides matching TRBD2. CDR1 SNHLY and CDR2 FYNNEI come from the germline V gene. The CDR3 runs 12 residues. After removal of 2 bases from V and 16 bases from J, the junction contained 5 bases not matched to a gene. CDR3 nucleotide sequence: TGTGCCAGCAGTGAACCGGGACTAGCGAATTTCTTC. Translation gives CASSEPGLANFF.

The rearrangement joins TRBV12-3 or TRBV12-4 to TRBJ1-1; D perhaps matches TRBD1 (5 bases). V lost 2 bases and J 4 bases, leaving 8 bases between the germline ends. The CDR3 sequence is 13 residues long. The CDR3 DNA follows: TGTGCCAGCAGTTTAAAAGGGGTCACTGAAGCTTTCTTT. Protein: CASSLKGVTEAFF.

The chain joins TRBV4-2 to TRBJ2-2, with 11 bases matching TRBD2. V trimming: 0 bases; J trimming: 0 bases; junction bases outside the gene matches: 6. Germline V gene data show CDR1 as LGHNA and CDR2 as YNFKEQ. The CDR3 consists of 19 residues. The CDR3 DNA is TGTGCCAGCAGCCAAGATCTCCTAGCGGGAGGCCCGAACACCGGGGAGCTGTTTTTT. Translation gives CASSQDLLAGGPNTGELFF.

The rearrangement links TRBV7-8 to TRBJ1-1, with TRBD1 as a possible D gene (6 bases). Between the trimmed V and J ends, which lost 5 bases and 0 bases, there was a span of 19 bases. The germline CDR1 and CDR2 sequences are SGHVS and FQNEAQ. The CDR3 consists of 17 residues. CDR3: CASSPGWGHNLNTEAFF. CDR3 nucleotides: TGTGCCAGCAGCCCAGGTTGGGGGCACAATTTGAACACTGAAGCTTTCTTT.

The V and J genes are TRBV30 and TRBJ1-2, with a tentative D call TRBD1 (5 bases). This CDR3 spans 13 amino acids. V was pared by 0 bases and J by 4 bases, with 9 bases between. Germline CDR1 and CDR2: GTSNPN and SVGIG (reference sequence). DNA for the CDR3: TGTGCCTGGAGTGTGACAGTCTCCTATGGCTACACCTTC. It yields the protein CAWSVTVSYGYTF.

The chain is built from TRBV24-1 and TRBJ2-7; a possible D gene is TRBD2 (6 bases). CDR1 is KGHDR and CDR2 is SFDVKD in the germline V gene. The length of the CDR3 is 13 residues. V was cut by 8 bases and J by 4 bases, with 14 bases left in between. CDR3 in amino acids: CATMGGRSYEQYF. The DNA for the CDR3 is TGTGCCACCATGGGAGGAAGGTCTTACGAGCAGTACTTC.

V and J are TRBV9 and TRBJ2-7; possible D gene TRBD2, 6 bases. V shed 0 bases and J shed 5 bases, with 18 bases lying between them. The CDR3 extends over 16 amino acids. Germline V gene sequence: CDR1 SGDLS, CDR2 YYNGEE. Here the CDR3 reads CASSVEGRGLFDEQYF. The CDR3 DNA sequence: TGTGCCAGCAGCGTAGAAGGGCGGGGCCTATTCGACGAGCAGTACTTC.

This clone was seen more than once but under ten times. This chain connects TRBV10-1 to TRBJ2-5; 12 bases align to TRBD1. The J segment lost 5 bases and the V segment lost 6 bases, leaving 4 bases of the junction unmatched. The CDR3 sequence is 14 residues long. Germline V gives CDR1 WNHNN, CDR2 SYGVQD (reference sequence). The CDR3 sequence: CASSRDRGHETQYF. The CDR3 nucleotides read TGCGCCAGCAGCCGGGACAGGGGGCACGAGACCCAGTACTTC.

The rearrangement joins TRBV19 to TRBJ2-4, with TRBD1 matching 10 bases. Germline lookup yields CDR1 LNHDA and CDR2 SQIVND (reference sequence). V trimming: 3 bases; J trimming: 7 bases; junction bases outside the gene matches: 3. The CDR3 is made up of 14 amino acids. The CDR3 sequence is CASSIGGQGNIQYF. The CDR3 DNA reads as TGTGCCAGTAGTATCGGGGGACAGGGGAACATTCAGTACTTC.

This chain joins TRBV19 and TRBJ2-5, with TRBD1 as a possible D gene (7 bases). The germline CDR1 and CDR2 sequences are LNHDA and SQIVND (reference sequence). This CDR3 is 12 amino acids long. The V gene lost 8 bases and the J gene lost 7 bases, with 14 bases spanning the gap. CDR3 coding DNA: TGTGCCAGTCAGGGGCAGGGGGGGACCCAGTACTTC. Encoded protein: CASQGQGGTQYF.

This chain connects TRBV12-3 or TRBV12-4 to TRBJ2-1; D remains ambiguous. The CDR3 spans 13 residues. The ends were cut back, 8 bases at V and 0 bases at J, with 8 bases in the middle. The DNA of the CDR3 is TGTGCCAGCCTGAAGAGCTCCTACAATGAGCAGTTCTTC. As protein: CASLKSSYNEQFF.

This clone was picked up one time. The chain joins TRBV29-1 to TRBJ2-2; 8 bases line up with TRBD1. Germline V gene data show CDR1 as SQVTM and CDR2 as ANQGSEA. This CDR3 spans 13 amino acids. Trimming cost V 7 bases and J 3 bases; bases outside gene matches: 4. CDR3 in amino acids: CSALTGDTGELFF. CDR3 nucleotides: TGCAGCGCCCTGACAGGGGACACCGGGGAGCTGTTTTTT.

V gene TRBV6-4 combines with J gene TRBJ2-2, with a weak D call TRBD2 (6 bases). The CDR3 has 16 amino acids. V was clipped by 6 bases and J by 0 bases, with 14 bases between them. CDR1 and CDR2 from the germline V gene are MRHNA and SNTAGT. The CDR3 here is CASRPPSVANTGELFF. The CDR3 DNA is TGTGCCAGCAGACCCCCTAGCGTCGCGAACACCGGGGAGCTGTTTTTT.